These 32 T cell receptor beta chains were sequenced from one sample in a study of identical twins. TCRdb reanalysed the 5' RACE reads using MiXCR and keeps one entry per CDR3 protein. The profile shows fewer than 650,000 distinct CDR3 sequences, roughly 9.5% of them singletons. This sample also appeared in a second study, on yellow fever vaccine responses in identical twins.

Sample: PBMCs. The receptors derive from a woman aged 18 to 35 in good health.

The gene calls are TRBV20-1 and TRBJ1-5; TRBD1 matches at 7 bases. Trimming took 1 base from V and 3 from J; bases not matched to a gene: 15. The germline gives CDR1 DFQATT, CDR2 SNEGSKA (reference sequence). This CDR3 region has 18 residues. CDR3 DNA sequence: TGCAGTGCTAGAGTACCAGGGACAGCACCTCGGAACAATCAGCCCCAGCATTTT. It translates to CSARVPGTAPRNNQPQHF.

This clonotype was seen only a few times. The chain joins TRBV12-3 or TRBV12-4 to TRBJ2-1, with 8 bases identical to TRBD2. The junction had 7 bases not matched to a gene; V was cut back by 8 bases and J by 4 bases. CDR3 size: 14 residues. The CDR3 DNA is TGTGCCAGCCAAGCGGGAGAGTTTTACAATGAGCAGTTCTTC. Translation: CASQAGEFYNEQFF.

The gene calls are TRBV20-1 and TRBJ2-3; 8 nucleotides line up with TRBD1. The CDR3 runs 17 residues. Germline loops: CDR1 DFQATT, CDR2 SNEGSKA (reference sequence). V shed 2 bases, J shed 4 bases, and the junction held 14 bases outside the gene matches. DNA for the CDR3: TGCAGTGCTAGACCCTACGACAGGGGTAAATTTGCAGATACGCAGTATTTT. It codes for CSARPYDRGKFADTQYF.

This clonotype was picked up a small number of times. This chain connects TRBV4-2 to TRBJ2-7; 7 bases align to TRBD1. Germline loops: CDR1 LGHNA, CDR2 YNFKEQ. The CDR3 is made up of 22 amino acids. V gave up 4 bases and J gave up 3 bases; unmatched junction bases: 30. CDR3 in amino acids: CASSRVKLSTGTDYTPFYEQYF. The DNA for the CDR3 is TGTGCCAGCAGCCGGGTTAAACTAAGTACCGGGACAGACTATACCCCTTTCTACGAGCAGTACTTC.

The chain combines TRBV30 with TRBJ2-3, with 12 bases that match TRBD2. The CDR3 totals 15 residues. The trim removed 1 base at V and 4 bases at J, leaving 3 bases unmatched. CDR1 is GTSNPN, CDR2 SVGIG, per germline (reference sequence). The CDR3 DNA sequence: TGTGCCTGGAGTGAGCTAGCGGGAGGGGCAGATACGCAGTATTTT. This sequence encodes CAWSELAGGADTQYF.

This clonotype was recorded a few times. The CDR3 region is CASSHVTGTAYGYTF. In DNA, the CDR3 is TGTGCCAGCAGCCATGTAACCGGGACTGCCTATGGCTACACCTTC. The chain recombines TRBV3-1 with TRBJ1-2; D might be TRBD1 (5 bases). Germline CDR1 LGHDT, CDR2 YNNKEL (reference sequence). With 3 bases removed from V and 4 bases from J, the gap between germline ends came to 15 bases. The length of the CDR3 is 15 residues.

The genes are TRBV7-9 and TRBJ2-3; either TRBD1 or TRBD2 may supply D (5 bases each). Germline CDR1 reads SEHNR; CDR2 reads FQNEAQ (reference sequence). V was cut by 5 bases and J by 6 bases, with 18 bases left in between. This CDR3 has 15 residues. CDR3 protein: CASSPAGTPGDTQYF. DNA for the CDR3: TGTGCCAGCAGCCCGGCCGGGACCCCAGGTGATACGCAGTATTTT.

The table lists this clonotype with many counts. The rearrangement uses TRBV7-9 and TRBJ2-7; TRBD2 aligns across 9 bases. Losses at the gene ends were 1 base for V and 4 bases for J; bases not matched to a gene: 8. Germline V lookup: CDR1 SEHNR, CDR2 FQNEAQ (reference sequence). The CDR3 is 16 amino acids. CDR3 residues: CASSLGGASGKYEQYF. The CDR3, as DNA: TGTGCCAGCAGCTTAGGGGGGGCTAGCGGGAAATACGAGCAGTACTTC. Looking up the rest from reference TRBV7-9 and TRBJ2-7 gives the full variable domain: DTGVSQNPRHKITKRGQNVTFRCDPISEHNRLYWYRQTLGQGPEFLTYFQNEAQLEKSRLLSDRFSAERPKGSFSTLEIQRTEQGDSAMYLCASSLGGASGKYEQYFGPGTRLTVT.

This clonotype showed up just a few times. The chain is built from TRBV3-1 and TRBJ2-7; no clear D gene. V gave up 2 bases and J gave up 2 bases, with 10 bases separating them. Germline CDR1 reads LGHDT; CDR2 reads YNNKEL (reference sequence). The CDR3 has 14 amino acids. The CDR3 protein is CASSQQKRAYEQYF. In nucleotides, the CDR3 is TGTGCCAGCAGCCAACAAAAGAGAGCCTACGAGCAGTACTTC.

The chain has TRBV10-2 and TRBJ1-1; D unresolved. Trimming left V 8 bases short and J 6 bases short, with 19 bases between. Germline V gene data show CDR1 as WSHSY and CDR2 as SAAADI. The length of the CDR3 is 14 residues. DNA for the CDR3: TGCGCCAGCCACTCTTTGGTCGGAGGGCCTGAAGCTTTCTTT. Translation: CASHSLVGGPEAFF.

This clonotype occurred a few times. V gene TRBV5-5 combines with J gene TRBJ2-7, with no clear D. Trimming shortened V by 3 bases and J by 2 bases, and 12 bases separated the two germline ends. The V gene's germline CDR1 is SGHKS and CDR2 YYEKEE (reference sequence). The CDR3 is 14 residues long. In DNA, the CDR3 is TGTGCCAGCAGCTCGGGCGACGGACCCTACGAGCAGTACTTC. Its protein product is CASSSGDGPYEQYF.

This chain links TRBV15 with TRBJ2-1; TRBD1 is a possible D gene (7 bases). V dropped 6 bases and J dropped 15 bases, with 21 bases sitting between them. Germline lookup yields CDR1 LNHNV and CDR2 YYDKDF (reference sequence). The CDR3 runs 13 residues. For the CDR3, the DNA is TGTGCCACCAGGGGGGAGTCACGGCAGGGGGGGTTCTTC. This gives the protein CATRGESRQGGFF.

This clonotype was seen repeatedly, ten times or more. The V gene is TRBV4-1, the J gene TRBJ2-1; 10 bases map to TRBD2. Per the germline V gene, CDR1 is MGHRA and CDR2 is YSYEKL. The junction had 7 bases not matched to a gene; V was cut back by 1 base and J by 7 bases. This CDR3 has 16 amino acids. The CDR3, as DNA: TGCGCCAGCAGCCAAGCCGTTGGACTAGCGGTAAATGAGCAGTTCTTC. Encoded protein: CASSQAVGLAVNEQFF.

The chain combines TRBV11-1 with TRBJ2-7; D may correspond to TRBD1 or TRBD2 (5 bases each). The CDR3 runs 15 residues. The V and J ends lost 1 base and 4 bases respectively, with 14 bases between them. CDR1 is SGHAT, CDR2 FQDESV, per germline (reference sequence). The CDR3 spells CASSLVEVGAYEQYF. CDR3 in DNA: TGTGCCAGCAGCTTAGTGGAAGTCGGGGCTTACGAGCAGTACTTC.

This clonotype was detected only a few times. The rearrangement uses TRBV29-1 and TRBJ2-3, with no clear D. CDR1 is SQVTM, CDR2 ANQGSEA, per germline. CDR3 length: 11 amino acids. Trimming cost V 6 bases and J 5 bases, with 9 bases left between them. In nucleotides, the CDR3 is TGCAGCGTACCGGTTGGAGATACGCAGTATTTT. This translates into CSVPVGDTQYF.

This clonotype appeared a few times. The rearrangement links TRBV7-9 to TRBJ2-7, with 9 bases identical to TRBD1. V lost 5 bases, J lost 3 bases, and 8 bases stayed unmatched. This CDR3 has 15 residues. Germline V gene lookup returns CDR1 SEHNR and CDR2 FQNEAQ (reference sequence). The CDR3 DNA is TGTGCCAGCAGCGTAGGGGGGGGACAGGGCTACGAGCAGTACTTC. Translating gives CASSVGGGQGYEQYF. Using reference TRBV7-9 and TRBJ2-7 for the parts outside the CDR3, the full variable domain is DTGVSQNPRHKITKRGQNVTFRCDPISEHNRLYWYRQTLGQGPEFLTYFQNEAQLEKSRLLSDRFSAERPKGSFSTLEIQRTEQGDSAMYLCASSVGGGQGYEQYFGPGTRLTVT.

The chain links TRBV4-3 to TRBJ2-1; 8 positions agree with TRBD1. The CDR3 covers 15 residues. Germline CDR1 reads LGHNA; CDR2 reads YSLEER. J lost 6 bases, V lost 0 bases, and 4 bases had no gene match. The CDR3 sequence is CASSQDRTGFNEQFF. In DNA form, the CDR3 reads TGCGCCAGCAGCCAAGATCGGACAGGGTTCAATGAGCAGTTCTTC.

This clonotype was counted at least ten times. V and J are TRBV9 and TRBJ2-7, with 8 bases aligning to TRBD1. V was pared by 3 bases and J by 7 bases, with 9 bases of the junction left unmatched. Germline V CDR1 and CDR2: SGDLS, YYNGEE. The CDR3 loop spans 14 amino acids. The DNA of the CDR3 is TGTGCCAGCAGCGCAGGGGGCGCACCTAAAGAGCAGTACTTC. Protein: CASSAGGAPKEQYF.

V gene TRBV20-1 combines with J gene TRBJ2-2, with D unclear. V lost 4 bases, J lost 5 bases, and 11 bases lay in between. CDR1 and CDR2 (germline): DFQATT, SNEGSKA (reference sequence). The CDR3 contains 13 residues. CDR3 nucleotides: TGCAGTGCTACCCCCCAGTTGACCGGGGAGCTGTTTTTT. The encoded protein is CSATPQLTGELFF.

This clonotype showed up many times. The V and J genes are TRBV18 and TRBJ2-5; perhaps TRBD1 as D (6 bases). The V end was cut by 6 bases, the J end by 3 bases, with 11 bases between. The V gene's germline CDR1 is KGHSH and CDR2 LQKENI. This CDR3 has 13 residues. DNA of the CDR3: TGTGCCAGCTCGGGGGACAAAGAAGAGACCCAGTACTTC. Amino acids: CASSGDKEETQYF.

This clonotype was seen a few times. This chain joins TRBV4-1 and TRBJ2-7; D gene unclear. The CDR3 runs 16 residues. In germline, CDR1 is MGHRA, CDR2 YSYEKL. V was clipped by 0 bases and J by 0 bases, with 12 bases between them. The CDR3 is CASSQDLRRISYEQYF. The CDR3 bases are TGCGCCAGCAGCCAAGATTTGCGCAGGATCTCCTACGAGCAGTACTTC.

This clonotype occurred a few times. This chain connects TRBV18 to TRBJ2-5; TRBD2 is a possible D gene (5 bases). The CDR3 consists of 16 residues. V lost 0 bases and J 6 bases, leaving 17 bases between the germline ends. Germline CDR1 reads KGHSH; CDR2 reads LQKENI. Written as DNA, the CDR3 is TGTGCCAGCTCACCACCATGGGGAGACCTAATGAAGACCCAGTACTTC. Translated, it gives CASSPPWGDLMKTQYF.

The CDR3 nucleotides are TGCAGTGCTATCCTAGCGGGGACTAGCACAGATACGCAGTATTTT. As protein: CSAILAGTSTDTQYF. The chain joins TRBV20-1 to TRBJ2-3; 9 positions match TRBD2. The germline gives CDR1 DFQATT, CDR2 SNEGSKA (reference sequence). CDR3 length: 15 residues. The ends lost 4 bases at V and 0 bases at J; junction bases unmatched: 5.

V gene TRBV27 combines with J gene TRBJ2-7; D is possibly TRBD2 (5 bases). Trimming took off 3 bases at V and 5 bases at J, with 11 bases between the two ends. CDR1 and CDR2 (germline): MNHEY, SMNVEV (reference sequence). The length of the CDR3 is 13 residues. CDR3 region: CASSLPGTHEQYF. As DNA, the CDR3 is TGTGCCAGCAGTTTGCCGGGAACCCACGAGCAGTACTTC.

This clonotype was counted only a few times. The chain joins TRBV6-2 or TRBV6-3 to TRBJ2-3; D unclear. The CDR3 loop spans 12 amino acids. The V and J ends lost 1 base and 5 bases respectively, with 4 bases between them. Germline V lookup: CDR1 MNHEY, CDR2 SVGEGT. The CDR3: CASSYYLDTQYF. CDR3 sequence (DNA): TGTGCCAGCAGTTACTATCTAGATACGCAGTATTTT.

CDR3 region: CASRDLSGVYNEQFF. The CDR3 bases are TGTGCCAGCAGGGATCTTAGCGGGGTCTACAATGAGCAGTTCTTC. The rearrangement joins TRBV25-1 to TRBJ2-1; TRBD2 agrees at 8 bases. J gave up 3 bases and V 6 bases, and 7 bases lay outside the gene matches. The CDR3 sequence is 15 residues long. Germline V gene sequence: CDR1 MGHDK, CDR2 SYGVNS.

This clonotype has a handful of counts. J is TRBJ2-3 and V is TRBV29-1; D is possibly TRBD2 (6 bases). V was pared by 5 bases and J by 1 base, with 10 bases between. The CDR3 length is 13 residues. Germline CDR1 SQVTM, CDR2 ANQGSEA. CDR3 coding DNA: TGCAGCGTTTTCTGGGAGGGCACAGATACGCAGTATTTT. This codes for CSVFWEGTDTQYF.

This clonotype was seen repeatedly, ten times or more. In DNA form, the CDR3 reads TGCAGTGCTAGAGATCTTAGCGGACTGCGCAATGAGCAGTTCTTC. Translated: CSARDLSGLRNEQFF. The chain combines TRBV20-1 with TRBJ2-1; tentative D call: TRBD2 (6 bases). This CDR3 contains 15 residues. The germline V and J ends were trimmed by 0 bases and 6 bases, with 15 bases remaining between them. CDR1 and CDR2 from the germline V gene are DFQATT and SNEGSKA (reference sequence).

The V call is TRBV3-1, the J call TRBJ2-5, with TRBD1 matching over 9 bases. CDR1 and CDR2 from the germline V gene are LGHDT and YNNKEL (reference sequence). The junction had 7 bases not matched to a gene; V was cut back by 3 bases and J by 5 bases. The CDR3 length is 15 residues. CDR3 sequence: CASSQKQGAYETQYF. In DNA form, the CDR3 reads TGTGCCAGCAGCCAGAAACAGGGGGCATATGAGACCCAGTACTTC.

This chain links TRBV20-1 with TRBJ2-1, with D possibly being TRBD1 (5 bases). The CDR3 extends over 13 amino acids. V lost 3 bases and J 6 bases, leaving 12 bases between the germline ends. Looked up from germline, CDR1 is DFQATT and CDR2 is SNEGSKA (reference sequence). The CDR3 region is CSASQGSTNEQFF. The CDR3 DNA reads TGCAGTGCTAGTCAGGGATCAACCAATGAGCAGTTCTTC.

The rearrangement links TRBV27 to TRBJ2-7; D is uncertain. Trimming pared 2 bases from V and 0 bases from J, leaving 8 bases between. This CDR3 contains 14 residues. Germline lookup yields CDR1 MNHEY and CDR2 SMNVEV (reference sequence). In DNA, the CDR3 is TGTGCCAGCAGTTTAAAACTTAGCTCCTACGAGCAGTACTTC. Its protein product is CASSLKLSSYEQYF.

The gene calls are TRBV2 and TRBJ2-4; D may be TRBD1 (6 bases). V gave up 6 bases and J gave up 9 bases, with 24 bases separating them. This CDR3 is 16 amino acids long. Germline CDR1 and CDR2: SNHLY and FYNNEI. As DNA, the CDR3 is TGTGCCAGCAGCGTTTCGGGACATACGGACACTAGCATTCAGTACTTC. This gives the protein CASSVSGHTDTSIQYF.